These 6 T cell receptor beta chains were all obtained from the same sample, sequenced in a study of CD8 T cells in Susac syndrome. RNA amounts of about 0.45 to 1 ug underwent reverse transcription with random hexamers. TCRdb independently ran MiXCR on the immunoSEQ multiplex PCR reads; one entry per CDR3 protein. Altogether approximately 120,000 distinct CDR3 sequences are present, around 95% being singletons, with the ten largest covering more than 0.075%. Sequencing was performed on CD4+ T cells from PBMCs. The receptors were gathered from a human donor in good health.

The chain links TRBV7-8 to TRBJ2-1, with TRBD2 matching 10 bases. V trimming: 6 bases; J trimming: 5 bases; junction bases outside the gene matches: 4. CDR1 is SGHVS, CDR2 FQNEAQ, per germline. The CDR3 contains 14 residues. CDR3 region: CASRKREGDNEQFF. DNA for the CDR3: TGTGCCAGCAGAAAGCGGGAGGGTGACAATGAGCAGTTCTTC.

The V gene is TRBV5-4, the J gene TRBJ2-7, with D unclear. The germline gives CDR1 SGHNT, CDR2 YYREEE (reference sequence). This CDR3 is 12 amino acids long. V was clipped by 4 bases and J by 6 bases, with 11 bases between them. CDR3 sequence reads: CASSPRSGEQYF. CDR3 DNA sequence: TGTGCCAGCAGCCCCCGCTCGGGCGAGCAGTACTTC.

CDR3 nucleotides: TGTGCCAGCTCTCCCGGGACTAGGGCCGCGGATACGCAGTATTTT. Its protein is CASSPGTRAADTQYF. J is TRBJ2-3 and V is TRBV18; 8 nucleotides line up with TRBD2. The germline V gene has CDR1 KGHSH and CDR2 LQKENI. With 6 bases clipped from V and 6 bases from J, the junction kept 11 bases outside the gene matches. The CDR3 consists of 15 residues. The entire variable domain, with the rest obtained from reference TRBV18 and TRBJ2-3, is as follows: NAGVMQNPRHLVRRRGQEARLRCSPMKGHSHVYWYRQLPEEGLKFMVYLQKENIIDESGMPKERFSAEFPKEGPSILRIQQVVRGDSAAYFCASSPGTRAADTQYFGPGTRLTVL.

For the CDR3, the DNA is TGTGCCAGCAGCATACAGGAGAACACCGGGGAGCTGTTTTTT. Translated, it gives CASSIQENTGELFF. The chain is built from TRBV5-4 and TRBJ2-2; perhaps TRBD1 as D (5 bases). The V gene's germline CDR1 is SGHNT and CDR2 YYREEE (reference sequence). The CDR3 has 14 residues. V lost 4 bases to trimming and J lost 1 base, with 8 bases between them.

This chain connects TRBV28 to TRBJ1-5; no clear D gene. V was shortened by 5 bases and J by 5 bases, with 10 bases between the two germline ends. The CDR3 is 13 amino acids. Germline-derived CDR1 and CDR2 are MDHEN and SYDVKM. The CDR3 spells CASSSFQDQPQHF. The CDR3 DNA is TGTGCCAGCAGTAGCTTTCAAGATCAGCCCCAGCATTTT.

This chain links TRBV19 with TRBJ2-5; 10 nucleotides agree with TRBD1. V trimming: 4 bases; J trimming: 5 bases; junction bases outside the gene matches: 7. The CDR3 spans 15 residues. Germline loops: CDR1 LNHDA, CDR2 SQIVND (reference sequence). The CDR3 region is CASSTGQGRAETQYF. The CDR3 nucleotides read TGTGCCAGTAGTACGGGACAGGGGCGCGCGGAGACCCAGTACTTC.